This entry features one T cell receptor (beta chain) sequence. The sample belongs to a study of blood T cells in healthy people across ages. The use of a sample-barcoded 5' primer and a J-beta primer mix characterized a second PCR of about 7 to 12 cycles. TCRdb reprocessed the 5' RACE reads with MiXCR, giving one entry per CDR3 protein. The sample includes around 600,000 distinct CDR3 sequences, 40% to 55% seen only once; the top ten take 20% to 25%. CDR3 size: 15 residues. Trimming removed 0 bases from V and 6 bases from J; junction bases left unmatched: 2. Germline values: CDR1 MNHEY, CDR2 SVGEGT. Sequenced sample: blood. The chain recombines TRBV6-2 or TRBV6-3 with TRBJ1-5, with TRBD1 identical over 10 bases. This clonotype originated in a man at least 80 years old in good health. CDR3 amino acids: CASSYSRTGGQPQHF. CDR3 DNA sequence: TGTGCCAGCAGTTACTCTCGGACAGGGGGTCAGCCCCAGCATTTT.